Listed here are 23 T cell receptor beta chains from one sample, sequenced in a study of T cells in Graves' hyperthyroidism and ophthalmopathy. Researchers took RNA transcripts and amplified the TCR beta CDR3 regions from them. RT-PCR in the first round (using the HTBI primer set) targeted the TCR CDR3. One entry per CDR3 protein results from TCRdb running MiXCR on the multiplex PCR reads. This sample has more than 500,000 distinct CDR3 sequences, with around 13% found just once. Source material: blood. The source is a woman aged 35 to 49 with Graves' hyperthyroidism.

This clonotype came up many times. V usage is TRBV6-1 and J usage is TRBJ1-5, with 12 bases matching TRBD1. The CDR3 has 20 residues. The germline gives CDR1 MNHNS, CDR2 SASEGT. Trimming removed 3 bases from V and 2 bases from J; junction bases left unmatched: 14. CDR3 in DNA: TGTGCCAGCAGTGATGTTCGGGGACAGGGGGCGCGGGACGGCAATCAGCCCCAGCATTTT. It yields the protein CASSDVRGQGARDGNQPQHF.

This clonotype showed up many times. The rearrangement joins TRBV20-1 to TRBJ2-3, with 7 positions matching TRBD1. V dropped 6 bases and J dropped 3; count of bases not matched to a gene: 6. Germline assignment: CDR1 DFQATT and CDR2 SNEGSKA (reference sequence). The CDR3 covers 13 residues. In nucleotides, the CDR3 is TGCAGTGCGAAACAGGGGATAACAGATACGCAGTATTTT. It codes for CSAKQGITDTQYF.

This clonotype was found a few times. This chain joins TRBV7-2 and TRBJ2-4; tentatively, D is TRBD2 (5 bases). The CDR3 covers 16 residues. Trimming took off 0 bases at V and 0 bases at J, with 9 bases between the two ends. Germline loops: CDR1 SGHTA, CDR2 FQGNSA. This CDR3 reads CASSLAGRGAKNIQYF. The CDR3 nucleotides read TGTGCCAGCAGCTTAGCCGGCCGGGGAGCCAAAAACATTCAGTACTTC.

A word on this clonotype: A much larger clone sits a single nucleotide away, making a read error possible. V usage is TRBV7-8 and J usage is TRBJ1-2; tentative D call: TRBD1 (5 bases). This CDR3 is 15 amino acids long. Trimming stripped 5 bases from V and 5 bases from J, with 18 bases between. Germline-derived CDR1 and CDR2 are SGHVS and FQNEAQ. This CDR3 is CASSDNRRRWYGYTF. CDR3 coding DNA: TGTGCCAGCAGCGATAACAGGAGGCGCTGGTATGGCTACACCTTC.

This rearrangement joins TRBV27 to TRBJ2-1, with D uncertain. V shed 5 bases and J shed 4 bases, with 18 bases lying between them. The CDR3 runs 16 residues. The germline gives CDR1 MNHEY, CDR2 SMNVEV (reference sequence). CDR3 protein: CASSPTLAVIYNEQFF. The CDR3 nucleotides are TGTGCCAGCAGTCCAACATTAGCAGTAATATACAATGAGCAGTTCTTC.

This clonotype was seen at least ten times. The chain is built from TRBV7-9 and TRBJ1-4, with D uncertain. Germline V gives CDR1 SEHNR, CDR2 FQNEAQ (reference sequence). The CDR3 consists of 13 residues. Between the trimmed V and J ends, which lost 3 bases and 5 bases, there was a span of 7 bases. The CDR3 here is CASSFAGNEKLFF. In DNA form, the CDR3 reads TGTGCCAGCAGCTTCGCAGGAAATGAAAAACTGTTTTTT.

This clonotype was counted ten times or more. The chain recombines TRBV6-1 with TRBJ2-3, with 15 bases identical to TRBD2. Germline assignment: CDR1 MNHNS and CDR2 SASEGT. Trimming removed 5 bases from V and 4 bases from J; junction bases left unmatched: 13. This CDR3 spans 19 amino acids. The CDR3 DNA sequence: TGTGCCAGCAGTTCGTTAGGGACTAGCGGGAGGCCCGGAGCAGATACGCAGTATTTT. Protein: CASSSLGTSGRPGADTQYF.

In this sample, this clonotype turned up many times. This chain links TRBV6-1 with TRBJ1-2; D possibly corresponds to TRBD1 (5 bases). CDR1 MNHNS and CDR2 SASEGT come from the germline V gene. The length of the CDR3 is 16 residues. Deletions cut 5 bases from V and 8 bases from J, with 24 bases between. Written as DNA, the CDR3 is TGTGCCAGCAGTTTACTTCAGGGAACGACTAGGGTAGGCTACACCTTC. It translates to CASSLLQGTTRVGYTF.

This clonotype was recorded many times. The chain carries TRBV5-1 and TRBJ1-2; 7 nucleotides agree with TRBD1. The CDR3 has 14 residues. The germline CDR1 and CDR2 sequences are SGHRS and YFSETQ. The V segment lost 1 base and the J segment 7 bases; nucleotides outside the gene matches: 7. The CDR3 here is CASSLQGQDFGYTF. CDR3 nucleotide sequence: TGCGCCAGCAGCTTGCAAGGACAGGATTTTGGCTACACCTTC.

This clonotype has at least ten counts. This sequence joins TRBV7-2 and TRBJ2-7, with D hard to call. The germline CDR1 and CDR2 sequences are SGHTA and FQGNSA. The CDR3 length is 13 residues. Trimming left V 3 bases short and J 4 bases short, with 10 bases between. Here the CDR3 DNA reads TGTGCCAGCAGCTTCCCGCCAAATTACGAGCAGTACTTC. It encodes CASSFPPNYEQYF. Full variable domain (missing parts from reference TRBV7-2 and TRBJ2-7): GAGVSQSPSNKVTEKGKDVELRCDPISGHTALYWYRQSLGQGLEFLIYFQGNSAPDKSGLPSDRFSAERTGGSVSTLTIQRTQQEDSAVYLCASSFPPNYEQYFGPGTRLTVT.

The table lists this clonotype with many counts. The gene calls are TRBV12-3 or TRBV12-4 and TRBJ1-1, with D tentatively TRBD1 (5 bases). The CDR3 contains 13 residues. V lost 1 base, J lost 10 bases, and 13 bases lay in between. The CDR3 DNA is TGTGCCAGCAGTTTAGGAGGGTGGGGGTCAGCTTTCTTT. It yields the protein CASSLGGWGSAFF.

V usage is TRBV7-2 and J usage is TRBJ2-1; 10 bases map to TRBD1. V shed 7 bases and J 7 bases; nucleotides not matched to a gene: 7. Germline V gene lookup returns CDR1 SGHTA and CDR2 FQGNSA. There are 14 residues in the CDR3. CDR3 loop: CASNARDRGNEQFF. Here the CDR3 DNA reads TGTGCCAGCAATGCCCGGGACAGGGGAAATGAGCAGTTCTTC.

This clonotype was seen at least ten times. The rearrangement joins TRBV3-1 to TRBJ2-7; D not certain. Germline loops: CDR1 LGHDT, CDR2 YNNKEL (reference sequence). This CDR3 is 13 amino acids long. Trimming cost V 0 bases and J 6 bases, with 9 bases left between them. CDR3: CASSQESSREQYF. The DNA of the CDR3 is TGTGCCAGCAGCCAAGAGTCATCGCGCGAGCAGTACTTC.

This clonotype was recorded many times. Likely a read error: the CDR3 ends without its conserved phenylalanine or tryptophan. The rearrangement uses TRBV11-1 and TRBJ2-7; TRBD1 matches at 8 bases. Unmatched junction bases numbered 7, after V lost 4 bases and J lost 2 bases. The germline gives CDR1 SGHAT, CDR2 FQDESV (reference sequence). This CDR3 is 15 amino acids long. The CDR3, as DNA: TGTGCCAGCAGCTCCGGACAGGGCAGCGCCTACGAGCAGTACCTC. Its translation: CASSSGQGSAYEQYL.

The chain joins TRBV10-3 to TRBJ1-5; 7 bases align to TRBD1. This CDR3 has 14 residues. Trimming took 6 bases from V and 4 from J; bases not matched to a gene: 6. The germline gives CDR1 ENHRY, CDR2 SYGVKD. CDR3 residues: CAISRQGVNQPQHF. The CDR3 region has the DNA TGTGCCATCAGCCGACAGGGAGTAAATCAGCCCCAGCATTTT.

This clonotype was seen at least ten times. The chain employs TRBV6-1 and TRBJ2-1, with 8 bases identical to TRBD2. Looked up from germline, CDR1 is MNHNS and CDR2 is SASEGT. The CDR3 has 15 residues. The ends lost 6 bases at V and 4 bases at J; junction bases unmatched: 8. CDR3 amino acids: CASSLGTRTYNEQFF. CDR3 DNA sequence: TGTGCCAGCAGCCTCGGGACTAGGACTTACAATGAGCAGTTCTTC.

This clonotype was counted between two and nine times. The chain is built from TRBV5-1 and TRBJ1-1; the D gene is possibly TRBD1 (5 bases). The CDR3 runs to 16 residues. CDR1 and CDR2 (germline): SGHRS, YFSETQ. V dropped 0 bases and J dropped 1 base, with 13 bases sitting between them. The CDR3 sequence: CASSLGAGRKNTEAFF. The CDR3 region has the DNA TGCGCCAGCAGCTTGGGTGCAGGGAGGAAGAACACTGAAGCTTTCTTT.

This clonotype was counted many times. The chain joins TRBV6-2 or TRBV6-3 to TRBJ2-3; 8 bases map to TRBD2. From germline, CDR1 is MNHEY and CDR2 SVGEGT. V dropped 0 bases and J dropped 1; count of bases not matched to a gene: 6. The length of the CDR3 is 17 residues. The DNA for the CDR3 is TGTGCCAGCAGTTACTCGACTAGCGCTAGTGGCACAGATACGCAGTATTTT. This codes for CASSYSTSASGTDTQYF.

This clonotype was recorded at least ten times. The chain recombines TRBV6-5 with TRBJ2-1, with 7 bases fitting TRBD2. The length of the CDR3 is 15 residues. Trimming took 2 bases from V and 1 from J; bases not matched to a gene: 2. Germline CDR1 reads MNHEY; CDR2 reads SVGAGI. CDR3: CASSYGGGSYNEQFF. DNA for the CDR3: TGTGCCAGCAGTTACGGGGGAGGGTCCTACAATGAGCAGTTCTTC.

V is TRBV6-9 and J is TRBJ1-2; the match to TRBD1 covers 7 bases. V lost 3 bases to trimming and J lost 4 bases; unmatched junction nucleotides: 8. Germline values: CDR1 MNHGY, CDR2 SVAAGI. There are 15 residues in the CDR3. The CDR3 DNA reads TGTGCCAGCAGTTACTCGAAGGGGGCCCTCTATGGCTACACCTTC. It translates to CASSYSKGALYGYTF.

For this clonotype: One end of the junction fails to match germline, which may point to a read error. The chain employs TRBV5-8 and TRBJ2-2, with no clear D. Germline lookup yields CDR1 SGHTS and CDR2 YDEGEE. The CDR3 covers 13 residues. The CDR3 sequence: CASTVENTGELFF. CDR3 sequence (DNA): TGCGCCAGCACGGTCGAGAACACCGGGGAGCTGTTTTTT.

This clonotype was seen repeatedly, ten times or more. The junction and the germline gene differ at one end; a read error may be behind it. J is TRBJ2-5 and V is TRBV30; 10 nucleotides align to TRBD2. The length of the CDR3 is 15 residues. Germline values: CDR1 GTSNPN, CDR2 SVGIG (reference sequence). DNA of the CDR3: TGTGCCTGGAGCAGTACAGGGCTAGCGGGAGAGTCCCAGTACTTC. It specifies CAWSSTGLAGESQYF.

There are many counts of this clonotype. The CDR3 region has the DNA TGTGCCTGGAGTGCTGAACGGGGCTGGAACACCGGGGAGCTGTTTTTT. Protein sequence: CAWSAERGWNTGELFF. J is TRBJ2-2 and V is TRBV30; D possibly uses TRBD1 or TRBD2 (5 bases each). The CDR3 sequence is 16 residues long. Trimming cost V 1 base and J 1 base, with 13 bases left between them. CDR1 GTSNPN and CDR2 SVGIG come from the germline V gene (reference sequence).